This is a list of T cell receptor beta chains from one sample in a study of tumor-infiltrating lymphocytes in primary liver carcinoma. Each CDR3 protein is one row after TCRdb ran MiXCR on the multiplex PCR reads. The data contain approximately 210,000 distinct CDR3 sequences, approximately 65% of them singletons. Material for sequencing was peripheral blood. The receptors were gathered from a woman between 55 and 75 years old with primary liver carcinoma and hepatitis B virus infection. The CDR3 runs from the conserved cysteine through the conserved F or W. The D gene is left open where the match is weak. The size of a clone is reported for some rows only, either as once, few or many, or as a class for expanded clones.

v_gene	d_gene	j_gene	abundance	CDR3nt	CDR3aa
TRBV16	.	TRBJ2-5	.	TGTGCCAGCAGCCAATCTGTGGGGCAGACCCAGTACTTC	CASSQSVGQTQYF
TRBV6-2/TRBV6-3	.	TRBJ2-1	many	TGTGCCAGCAGTTACTCGATCAGGACTACATACAATGAGCAGTTCTTC	CASSYSIRTTYNEQFF
TRBV11-3	.	TRBJ2-6	.	TGTGCCAGCAGCTTAGTATCGGTTGGAGGGCGCTTTGGGGCCAACGTCCTGACTTTC	CASSLVSVGGRFGANVLTF
TRBV7-9	.	TRBJ2-1	.	TGTGCCAGCAGCTCACCATACCGGGATACCAGGAAGGTCTTC	CASSSPYRDTRKVF
TRBV5-1	.	TRBJ1-1	.	TGCGCCAGCAGCTTGGAGGGGCAGGGAGCATGGAACACTGAAGCTTTCTTT	CASSLEGQGAWNTEAFF
TRBV6-1	TRBD2	TRBJ2-7	.	TGTACCAACAGTGACCCTTGGCGGGGGGCCTACGAGCAGTACTTT	CTNSDPWRGAYEQYF
TRBV4-1	TRBD1	TRBJ1-3	.	TGCGCCAGCAGCCAAGGGGACAGGGCCTCTGGAAACACCATATATTTT	CASSQGDRASGNTIYF
TRBV11-2	.	TRBJ2-1	.	TGTGCCAGCAGCATTGACAGACTAGTGGATGAGCAGTTCTTC	CASSIDRLVDEQFF
TRBV11-2	.	TRBJ2-7	.	TGTGCCAGCAGCTTAGAGTCGGGTCCGAGCGAGCAGTACTTC	CASSLESGPSEQYF
TRBV11-2	TRBD1	TRBJ1-1	.	TGTGCCAGCAGCTTAGGACAGGGGGCCACCGAAGCTTTCTTT	CASSLGQGATEAFF
TRBV5-1	TRBD2	TRBJ2-1	many	TGCGCCAGCAGCTTGAGTGCGGGAGTGGGTGGTGAGCAGTTCTTC	CASSLSAGVGGEQFF
TRBV20-1	TRBD2	TRBJ2-1	.	TGCATTGCTAGAGACTGGCTAGCGGGAAATGAGCAGTTCTTC	CIARDWLAGNEQFF
TRBV6-6	.	TRBJ1-4	many	TGTGCCAGCAGTTACTCGCCGGTGGGGCGGAATGAAAAACTGTTTTTT	CASSYSPVGRNEKLFF
TRBV5-5	.	TRBJ1-1	.	TGTGCCAGCAGCTTGGGGACTAGAGTGGAAGCTTTCTTT	CASSLGTRVEAFF
TRBV11-2	TRBD2	TRBJ2-2	.	TGTGCCAGCAGCTTCACTAGCGGGTTTACCGGGGAGCTATTTTTT	CASSFTSGFTGELFF
TRBV7-9	TRBD1	TRBJ1-1	once	TGTGCCAGCAGCATCCAGCCACAGGGGAAGAACACTGAAGCTTTCTTT	CASSIQPQGKNTEAFF
TRBV11-3	TRBD1	TRBJ2-4	.	TGTGCCAGCAGCAAACCGCCTATACAGGGGGCCAAAAACATTCAGTACTTC	CASSKPPIQGAKNIQYF
TRBV6-2/TRBV6-3	.	TRBJ1-1	many	TGTGCCAGCAGTCTCCGGGCCTTGAACACTGAAGCTTTCTTT	CASSLRALNTEAFF
TRBV28	TRBD2	TRBJ2-1	.	TGTGCCAGCAGTCCCATGGGACTAGCGGTAGTGAATGAGCAGTTCTTC	CASSPMGLAVVNEQFF
TRBV11-3	.	TRBJ2-7	.	TGTGCCAGCAGCTTATGCGGGCGGGAACACGAGCAGTACTTC	CASSLCGREHEQYF
TRBV29-1	.	TRBJ2-1	.	TGCAGCGTTGACGGATCATCCTACAATGAGCAGTTCTTC	CSVDGSSYNEQFF